The 24 T cell receptor beta chains presented below share a single source sample, sequenced in a study of cytomegalovirus exposure and HLA in healthy donors (dated by TCRdb to between 2016 and 2019). Library preparation used the immunoSEQ multiplex PCR assay. For the multiplex PCR, a mixture combining 60 forward primers for TCR Vbeta segments and 13 reverse primers for TCR Jbeta segments was used. Not all clones reach the TCRdb copy of this immuneACCESS table, which keeps in-frame sequences only. Checked studies attribute under half of the gap to unresolved V genes and leave the rest unexplained. The sample profile shows 70,000 to 95,000 clones; 75% of them were found once. The ten most abundant clones make up roughly 2% of the sample. The specimen sequenced was PBMCs. These TCRs come from a man aged 40-50 years in good health and CMV-seronegative.

This sequence joins TRBV19 and TRBJ2-7; perhaps TRBD1 as D (6 bases). Germline CDR1 reads LNHDA; CDR2 reads SQIVND (reference sequence). Between the trimmed V and J ends, which lost 3 bases and 6 bases, there was a span of 15 bases. This CDR3 region has 14 residues. CDR3 in DNA: TGTGCCAGTAGTATCACAGGGACCTCGCTCGAGCAGTACTTC. As protein: CASSITGTSLEQYF.

The J gene is TRBJ1-1, the V gene TRBV5-4, with 12 bases identical to TRBD1. The germline CDR1 and CDR2 sequences are SGHNT and YYREEE (reference sequence). CDR3 size: 15 residues. Trimming cost V 0 bases and J 10 bases; bases outside gene matches: 7. CDR3 in DNA: TGTGCCAGCAGCTTGGCGGGGGACAGGGGGCAGGGAGCTTTCTTT. Its protein is CASSLAGDRGQGAFF. The variable domain in full, completed from reference TRBV5-4 and TRBJ1-1, reads ETGVTQSPTHLIKTRGQQVTLRCSSQSGHNTVSWYQQALGQGPQFIFQYYREEENGRGNFPPRFSGLQFPNYSSELNVNALELDDSALYLCASSLAGDRGQGAFFGQGTRLTVV.

This sequence joins TRBV11-2 and TRBJ1-3; TRBD1 might be the D (5 bases). Trimming removed 4 bases from V and 0 bases from J, with 13 bases in between. The CDR3 consists of 16 residues. In germline, CDR1 is SGHAT, CDR2 FQNNGV. The DNA of the CDR3 is TGTGCCAGCAGCTCTACTTCAGGGCCCTCTGGAAACACCATATATTTT. It specifies CASSSTSGPSGNTIYF.

The chain employs TRBV29-1 and TRBJ2-3, with D maybe TRBD2 (5 bases). The CDR3 length is 15 residues. With 5 bases removed from V and 2 bases from J, the gap between germline ends came to 17 bases. Germline lookup yields CDR1 SQVTM and CDR2 ANQGSEA. The CDR3 nucleotides read TGCAGCGTTCTCACTTCGGGATTTCACACAGATACGCAGTATTTT. Protein product: CSVLTSGFHTDTQYF.

This clone has only a few counts. The chain couples TRBV5-6 to TRBJ2-1; a possible D gene is TRBD2 (5 bases). With 4 bases removed from V and 12 bases from J, the gap between germline ends came to 14 bases. CDR1 and CDR2 (germline): SGHDT, YYEEEE. This CDR3 is 12 amino acids long. CDR3 nucleotide sequence: TGTGCCAGCAGCCCCGACGCGGGCATGCAGTTCTTC. Protein sequence: CASSPDAGMQFF. Full variable domain (remainder filled in from reference TRBV5-6 and TRBJ2-1): DAGVTQSPTHLIKTRGQQVTLRCSPKSGHDTVSWYQQALGQGPQFIFQYYEEEERQRGNFPDRFSGHQFPNYSSELNVNALLLGDSALYLCASSPDAGMQFFGPGTRLTVL.

This clone was recorded a few times. V is TRBV9 and J is TRBJ2-5, with 8 bases aligning to TRBD1. This CDR3 spans 15 amino acids. The V gene's germline CDR1 is SGDLS and CDR2 YYNGEE. The J segment lost 5 bases and the V segment lost 0 bases, leaving 6 bases of the junction unmatched. CDR3 coding DNA: TGTGCCAGCAGCGTAGCTCAGGGGGCAGTGGAGACCCAGTACTTC. Encoded protein: CASSVAQGAVETQYF.

The rearrangement links TRBV6-5 to TRBJ1-5, with 9 bases that match TRBD1. Unmatched junction bases numbered 2, after V lost 2 bases and J lost 6 bases. The V gene's germline CDR1 is MNHEY and CDR2 SVGAGI. The CDR3 has 14 residues. The CDR3 is CASSYGTGTQPQHF. In DNA form, the CDR3 reads TGTGCCAGCAGTTACGGGACAGGGACTCAGCCCCAGCATTTT.

V and J are TRBV7-9 and TRBJ1-4; 11 bases line up with TRBD1. Trimming cost V 3 bases and J 8 bases; bases outside gene matches: 8. Germline CDR1 reads SEHNR; CDR2 reads FQNEAQ (reference sequence). CDR3 length: 16 residues. This chain's CDR3 is CASSFSPRDRGEKLFF. The CDR3 nucleotides read TGTGCCAGCAGCTTTTCCCCCCGGGACAGGGGGGAAAAACTGTTTTTT. The full variable domain, completed using reference TRBV7-9 and TRBJ1-4, is DTGVSQNPRHKITKRGQNVTFRCDPISEHNRLYWYRQTLGQGPEFLTYFQNEAQLEKSRLLSDRFSAERPKGSFSTLEIQRTEQGDSAMYLCASSFSPRDRGEKLFFGSGTQLSVL.

This sequence joins TRBV5-1 and TRBJ1-5; 7 positions match TRBD1. V shed 0 bases, J shed 7 bases, and the junction held 4 bases outside the gene matches. Germline V CDR1 and CDR2: SGHRS, YFSETQ. The CDR3 spans 14 residues. CDR3 amino acids: CASSLGQGGQPQHF. The CDR3 DNA reads TGCGCCAGCAGCTTGGGACAGGGTGGGCAGCCCCAGCATTTT.

The chain recombines TRBV10-3 with TRBJ1-1; TRBD1 aligns across 9 bases. Trimming removed 6 bases from V and 1 base from J; junction bases left unmatched: 3. This CDR3 region has 14 residues. The V gene's germline CDR1 is ENHRY and CDR2 SYGVKD. CDR3 in DNA: TGTGCCATCAGCTCGGACAGGGGGAACACTGAAGCTTTCTTT. Protein sequence: CAISSDRGNTEAFF.

The chain employs TRBV7-8 and TRBJ1-2, with 10 nucleotides matching TRBD1. This CDR3 is built from 16 residues. The V gene's germline CDR1 is SGHVS and CDR2 FQNEAQ. V shed 5 bases, J shed 6 bases, and the junction held 12 bases outside the gene matches. CDR3 loop: CASSRRQGAAGDGYTF. The CDR3 DNA reads as TGTGCCAGCAGCAGACGACAGGGGGCGGCAGGTGATGGCTACACCTTC.

V and J are TRBV11-2 and TRBJ2-1, with 9 bases matching TRBD2. The CDR3 consists of 17 residues. V was clipped by 3 bases and J by 7 bases; unmatched bases: 13. Germline assignment: CDR1 SGHAT and CDR2 FQNNGV. The CDR3 reads CASSFGLTSGGGNEQFF. DNA of the CDR3: TGTGCCAGCAGCTTCGGTTTGACTAGCGGAGGGGGGAATGAGCAGTTCTTC. Complete variable domain (other parts from reference TRBV11-2 and TRBJ2-1): EAGVAQSPRYKIIEKRQSVAFWCNPISGHATLYWYQQILGQGPKLLIQFQNNGVVDDSQLPKDRFSAERLKGVDSTLKIQPAKLEDSAVYLCASSFGLTSGGGNEQFFGPGTRLTVL.

The chain couples TRBV5-1 to TRBJ1-1; 9 nucleotides match TRBD1. CDR1 is SGHRS and CDR2 is YFSETQ in the germline V gene. The CDR3 is 15 amino acids. Unmatched junction bases numbered 4, after V lost 0 bases and J lost 4 bases. The DNA of the CDR3 is TGCGCCAGCAGCTTGGGGGACAGGGACGTCACTGAAGCTTTCTTT. Its protein is CASSLGDRDVTEAFF.

V usage is TRBV5-4 and J usage is TRBJ2-1; D gene uncertain. The CDR3 is 12 residues long. V lost 2 bases and J 7 bases, leaving 7 bases between the germline ends. CDR1 is SGHNT, CDR2 YYREEE, per germline (reference sequence). The CDR3 is CASSLLANEQFF. The CDR3 region has the DNA TGTGCCAGCAGCTTATTAGCAAATGAGCAGTTCTTC. Filled out from reference TRBV5-4 and TRBJ2-1, the complete variable domain reads ETGVTQSPTHLIKTRGQQVTLRCSSQSGHNTVSWYQQALGQGPQFIFQYYREEENGRGNFPPRFSGLQFPNYSSELNVNALELDDSALYLCASSLLANEQFFGPGTRLTVL.

The chain has TRBV9 and TRBJ2-7, with 8 bases that match TRBD2. V gave up 6 bases and J gave up 4 bases; unmatched junction bases: 6. Germline CDR1 is SGDLS and CDR2 is YYNGEE. The CDR3 has 13 amino acids. CDR3 in amino acids: CASNREGGYEQYF. In DNA, the CDR3 is TGTGCCAGCAACCGGGAGGGAGGTTACGAGCAGTACTTC. Filled out from reference TRBV9 and TRBJ2-7, the complete variable domain reads DSGVTQTPKHLITATGQRVTLRCSPRSGDLSVYWYQQSLDQGLQFLIQYYNGEERAKGNILERFSAQQFPDLHSELNLSSLELGDSALYFCASNREGGYEQYFGPGTRLTVT.

This sequence joins TRBV5-1 and TRBJ1-1, with a weak D call TRBD1 (6 bases). V was trimmed by 1 base and J by 5 bases, leaving 12 bases between them. This CDR3 is built from 14 residues. The germline V gene has CDR1 SGHRS and CDR2 YFSETQ. CDR3: CASSLLGGHTEAFF. The CDR3 DNA is TGCGCCAGCAGCTTGTTGGGGGGGCATACTGAAGCTTTCTTT.

This chain joins TRBV21-1 and TRBJ1-4; the D segment call TRBD1 is taken from the table without a DNA check. TRBV21-1 is deemed a pseudogene. This CDR3 has 19 residues. The CDR3 DNA is TGTGCCAGCAGTATTAAGGACAGGGCGGAAGTGGGCACTAATGAAAAACTGTTTTTT. This translates into CASSIKDRAEVGTNEKLFF.

This chain uses TRBV6-5 with TRBJ2-5; 11 bases line up with TRBD1. The length of the CDR3 is 16 residues. V shed 4 bases and J 6 bases; nucleotides not matched to a gene: 10. The germline V gene has CDR1 MNHEY and CDR2 SVGAGI. CDR3 loop: CASSLNAGTGGQTQYF. The CDR3 coding sequence is TGTGCCAGCAGTTTGAACGCCGGGACAGGGGGACAGACCCAGTACTTC.

The V gene is TRBV7-8, the J gene TRBJ1-5; 9 bases match TRBD1. Germline lookup yields CDR1 SGHVS and CDR2 FQNEAQ. The CDR3 covers 15 residues. V gave up 5 bases and J gave up 3 bases; unmatched junction bases: 5. The CDR3 protein is CASSGTGTYNQPQHF. The CDR3 nucleotides read TGTGCCAGCAGCGGGACAGGGACGTACAATCAGCCCCAGCATTTT.

The chain carries TRBV27 and TRBJ2-7; 12 bases are a match to TRBD1. The germline V gene has CDR1 MNHEY and CDR2 SMNVEV (reference sequence). The CDR3 is 14 residues long. V lost 9 bases to trimming and J lost 5 bases; unmatched junction nucleotides: 8. In DNA, the CDR3 is TGTGCCAGGCTTGGGGACAGGGGGCGGAACGAGCAGTACTTC. It translates to CARLGDRGRNEQYF.

The genes are TRBV5-4 and TRBJ1-3; perhaps TRBD1 as D (6 bases). The V end was cut by 8 bases, the J end by 0 bases, with 15 bases between. The germline gives CDR1 SGHNT, CDR2 YYREEE (reference sequence). The CDR3 consists of 15 residues. DNA for the CDR3: TGTGCCAGAAAAACAGGGCTCCTCTCTGGAAACACCATATATTTT. Translation: CARKTGLLSGNTIYF.

The chain joins TRBV7-3 to TRBJ1-1; maybe TRBD1 (6 bases). Germline V gene sequence: CDR1 SGHTA, CDR2 FQGTGA. This CDR3 contains 13 residues. V lost 1 base, J lost 8 bases, and 11 bases lay in between. CDR3 loop: CASSLKQGLEAFF. The CDR3 nucleotides read TGTGCCAGCAGCTTAAAACAGGGATTGGAAGCTTTCTTT.

This chain links TRBV9 with TRBJ1-2; perhaps TRBD1 as D (5 bases). V was trimmed by 6 bases and J by 7 bases, leaving 10 bases between them. CDR3 length: 11 amino acids. In germline, CDR1 is SGDLS, CDR2 YYNGEE. The DNA for the CDR3 is TGTGCCAGCAAAGGGGTCTCTGGCTACACCTTC. It encodes CASKGVSGYTF.

This sequence joins TRBV30 and TRBJ2-5, with D possibly being TRBD2 (6 bases). The V end lost 2 bases, the J end lost 7 bases, and 11 bases lay between the germline ends. CDR3 size: 12 residues. The germline V gene encodes CDR1 GTSNPN and CDR2 SVGIG (reference sequence). Here the CDR3 reads CAWSNGGWTQYF. The DNA for the CDR3 is TGTGCCTGGAGTAATGGGGGGTGGACCCAGTACTTC.